The 14 T cell receptor beta chains given below trace back to one sample, sequenced in a study of shared clonotypes between healthy human individuals (dated by TCRdb to 2018 to 2020). Receptor libraries were prepared by the immunoSEQ multiplex PCR assay. Here the immuneACCESS table is served through TCRdb, limited to in-frame sequences with V and J called. Missing clones are a known gap in these copies; in checked studies unresolved V genes cover under half, and the rest lacks a known reason. Across this sample there are about 1.1 million clones, with approximately 80% seen only once. The ten largest clonotypes hold 0.85% to 1% of the sample. The sample taken for sequencing was memory CD4+ T cells from PBMCs. The cell subset or site label here, explained by the study, means: CD45RA-negative fraction. These receptors were taken from a man younger than 30 in good health. Some clones in this sample may be carry-over from other donors' samples.

This rearrangement joins TRBV18 to TRBJ2-1; the match to TRBD1 covers 8 bases. The length of the CDR3 is 14 residues. Trimming cost V 6 bases and J 6 bases; bases outside gene matches: 7. Per the germline V gene, CDR1 is KGHSH and CDR2 is LQKENI. CDR3 nucleotide sequence: TGTGCCAGCTCCCGCCAGGGGGCAGCCAATGAGCAGTTCTTC. Translating it yields CASSRQGAANEQFF.

V usage is TRBV5-5 and J usage is TRBJ2-4; no clear D gene. The CDR3 is 17 amino acids. The germline V and J ends were trimmed by 1 base and 1 base, with 15 bases remaining between them. Germline CDR1 SGHKS, CDR2 YYEKEE (reference sequence). The DNA for the CDR3 is TGTGCCAGCAGCTTGATGGGTACCTCCTCTGCCAAAAACATTCAGTACTTC. Protein sequence: CASSLMGTSSAKNIQYF.

The V call is TRBV29-1, the J call TRBJ1-2; 9 bases are shared with TRBD1. Germline assignment: CDR1 SQVTM and CDR2 ANQGSEA. This CDR3 is built from 14 residues. Unmatched junction bases numbered 8, after V lost 6 bases and J lost 3 bases. The CDR3 nucleotides read TGCAGCGTCGTACCGGGACAGGGAGACTATGGCTACACCTTC. It translates to CSVVPGQGDYGYTF.

This clone is a singleton in its sample. V and J are TRBV7-9 and TRBJ2-5; the D gene could be TRBD1 or TRBD2 (5 bases each). Germline CDR1 reads SEHNR; CDR2 reads FQNEAQ (reference sequence). The CDR3 has 17 residues. Between the trimmed V and J ends, which lost 5 bases and 4 bases, there was a span of 23 bases. CDR3 coding DNA: TGTGCCAGCAGCGACAGCCCCGGGGCCCCGGGTGGAGAGACCCAGTACTTC. Translated, it gives CASSDSPGAPGGETQYF.

The chain couples TRBV5-1 to TRBJ2-5, with 7 nucleotides matching TRBD1. This CDR3 spans 15 amino acids. Trimming took 3 bases from V and 2 from J; bases not matched to a gene: 7. Per germline, CDR1 SGHRS and CDR2 YFSETQ. CDR3 loop: CASSSPGTEQETQYF. CDR3 DNA sequence: TGCGCCAGCAGCTCCCCAGGGACAGAACAAGAGACCCAGTACTTC. Full variable domain (remainder filled in from reference TRBV5-1 and TRBJ2-5): KAGVTQTPRYLIKTRGQQVTLSCSPISGHRSVSWYQQTPGQGLQFLFEYFSETQRNKGNFPGRFSGRQFSNSRSEMNVSTLELGDSALYLCASSSPGTEQETQYFGPGTRLLVL.

CDR3 region: CATTLTKTERDTQYF. In nucleotides, the CDR3 is TGTGCCACCACGCTCACCAAAACAGAAAGGGATACGCAGTATTTT. The chain joins TRBV15 to TRBJ2-3; D uncertain. The germline V gene has CDR1 LNHNV and CDR2 YYDKDF (reference sequence). CDR3 size: 15 residues. V gave up 7 bases and J gave up 6 bases, with 20 bases separating them.

CDR3 DNA: TGTGCCAGCAGCGCCGGGGACTACCAAGAGACCCAGTACTTC. Encoded protein: CASSAGDYQETQYF. V and J are TRBV7-9 and TRBJ2-5; TRBD2 is a possible D gene (6 bases). Germline values: CDR1 SEHNR, CDR2 FQNEAQ (reference sequence). The CDR3 length is 14 residues. V lost 5 bases, J lost 0 bases, and 10 bases lay in between.

CDR3: CASSYTGFLGNQPQHF. Written as DNA, the CDR3 is TGTGCCAGCAGTTACACAGGGTTCCTTGGCAATCAGCCCCAGCATTTT. V is TRBV6-6 and J is TRBJ1-5; D perhaps matches TRBD1 (6 bases). CDR1 is MNHNY and CDR2 is SVGAGI in the germline V gene (reference sequence). The CDR3 spans 16 residues. V was clipped by 2 bases and J by 2 bases, with 13 bases between them.

The rearrangement joins TRBV7-9 to TRBJ1-3; D remains ambiguous. Trimming cost V 1 base and J 8 bases, with 9 bases left between them. Looked up from germline, CDR1 is SEHNR and CDR2 is FQNEAQ (reference sequence). The length of the CDR3 is 13 residues. CDR3 sequence: CASSLGTEYTIYF. The CDR3 bases are TGTGCCAGCAGCTTAGGAACAGAATACACCATATATTTT.

The V call is TRBV7-3, the J call TRBJ2-1, with 8 nucleotides matching TRBD2. The ends lost 5 bases at V and 9 bases at J; junction bases unmatched: 9. This CDR3 is built from 14 residues. The V gene's germline CDR1 is SGHTA and CDR2 FQGTGA. The CDR3: CASSQGLGFGEQFF. CDR3 DNA sequence: TGTGCCAGCAGCCAGGGACTAGGTTTTGGTGAGCAGTTCTTC.

This clone turned up a few times. The chain is built from TRBV7-9 and TRBJ2-1, with 9 bases matching TRBD2. The CDR3 length is 17 residues. From germline, CDR1 is SEHNR and CDR2 FQNEAQ (reference sequence). After removal of 0 bases from V and 8 bases from J, the junction contained 11 bases not matched to a gene. The CDR3, as DNA: TGTGCCAGCAGCTTAGCACGTAGCGGGAGTGTTAGAGATGAGCAGTTCTTC. Its translation is CASSLARSGSVRDEQFF.

The chain links TRBV5-1 to TRBJ2-1; possibly TRBD2 for D (5 bases). This CDR3 is built from 15 residues. Germline V gene sequence: CDR1 SGHRS, CDR2 YFSETQ. The V and J ends lost 2 bases and 7 bases respectively, with 16 bases between them. The chain's CDR3 is CASSLSDSGWNEQFF. CDR3 in DNA: TGCGCCAGCAGCTTATCGGACTCGGGGTGGAATGAGCAGTTCTTC.

This rearrangement joins TRBV11-3 to TRBJ2-2; the match to TRBD2 covers 9 bases. The CDR3 sequence is 13 residues long. Germline assignment: CDR1 SGHNT and CDR2 YENEEA. Trimming removed 9 bases from V and 3 bases from J; junction bases left unmatched: 2. This CDR3 is CARLAGDTGELFF. The CDR3 DNA follows: TGTGCCAGATTAGCGGGAGACACCGGGGAGCTGTTTTTT.

Note on this clone: Additional DNA sequences in this sample encode the identical CDR3. The genes are TRBV6-5 and TRBJ1-2, with 7 bases identical to TRBD1. The CDR3 is made up of 13 amino acids. The junction had 4 bases not matched to a gene; V was cut back by 5 bases and J by 4 bases. CDR1 and CDR2 from the germline V gene are MNHEY and SVGAGI. The CDR3 DNA is TGTGCCAGCAGTACTGACAGGGTCTATGGCTACACCTTC. Translating gives CASSTDRVYGYTF.